The 7 T cell receptor beta chains below all came from one sample that was sequenced in a study of CD8 T cells in ankylosing spondylitis. One entry per CDR3 protein results from TCRdb running MiXCR on the 5' RACE reads. This repertoire shows 250,000 to 350,000 distinct CDR3 sequences, 6.5% to 10% found once; its top ten account for about 14%. Whole-study results and caveats: About 8 highly homologous variants made up a TCR beta motif, and this motif appeared characteristic of ankylosing spondylitis blood.

No antigen has been assigned to these receptors. The source material was blood, either unsorted or a sorted T cell fraction (not recorded which). The receptors were gathered from a male donor with ankylosing spondylitis.

This clonotype was seen ten or more times. The chain has TRBV5-1 and TRBJ2-3; 16 positions agree with TRBD2. V dropped 4 bases and J dropped 3; count of bases not matched to a gene: 8. Looked up from germline, CDR1 is SGHRS and CDR2 is YFSETQ. This CDR3 is built from 18 residues. CDR3 residues: CASSLGTSGRARTDTQYF. The DNA of the CDR3 is TGCGCCAGCAGCCTCGGGACTAGCGGGAGGGCCCGGACAGATACGCAGTATTTT.

The rearrangement uses TRBV10-3 and TRBJ2-3; 14 nucleotides align to TRBD2. CDR3 length: 15 residues. Germline CDR1 and CDR2: ENHRY and SYGVKD. V lost 6 bases to trimming and J lost 5 bases; unmatched junction nucleotides: 4. The CDR3 DNA reads as TGTGCCATCAGGATGACTAGCGGGAGGGAAGATACGCAGTATTTT. It encodes CAIRMTSGREDTQYF.

This clonotype occurred a few times. This chain links TRBV29-1 with TRBJ2-7; possible D gene TRBD1, 6 bases. Germline CDR1 SQVTM, CDR2 ANQGSEA. This CDR3 spans 12 amino acids. V lost 4 bases, J lost 5 bases, and 12 bases lay in between. The DNA for the CDR3 is TGCAGCGTTGGAAACAGGGTAAACGAGCAGTACTTC. Translation gives CSVGNRVNEQYF.

The J gene is TRBJ1-5, the V gene TRBV24-1, with D tentatively TRBD1 (5 bases). Germline V lookup: CDR1 KGHDR, CDR2 SFDVKD. Trimming shortened V by 4 bases and J by 6 bases, and 12 bases separated the two germline ends. The CDR3 runs 14 residues. The CDR3 protein is CATSDPTGFQPQHF. CDR3 coding DNA: TGTGCCACCAGTGACCCCACAGGTTTTCAGCCCCAGCATTTT.

This clonotype has only a few counts. The J gene is TRBJ2-1, the V gene TRBV5-1; 13 positions agree with TRBD2. In germline, CDR1 is SGHRS, CDR2 YFSETQ. This CDR3 is built from 18 residues. V shed 2 bases and J 5 bases; nucleotides not matched to a gene: 10. Here the CDR3 DNA reads TGCGCCAGCAGCTTACAAACTAGCGGGAGGGCCCCCCACAATGAGCAGTTCTTC. Translating gives CASSLQTSGRAPHNEQFF.

This clonotype was seen ten or more times. V usage is TRBV29-1 and J usage is TRBJ2-1; D possibly uses TRBD1 or TRBD2 (5 bases each). The CDR3 totals 14 residues. From germline, CDR1 is SQVTM and CDR2 ANQGSEA. Trimming shortened V by 8 bases and J by 10 bases, and 24 bases separated the two germline ends. CDR3 residues: CSSLVGAVGREQFF. DNA of the CDR3: TGCAGCTCCCTGGTCGGGGCCGTGGGAAGGGAGCAGTTCTTC.

This chain links TRBV20-1 with TRBJ2-2, with D perhaps matching TRBD1 or TRBD2 (5 bases each). Germline V gene data show CDR1 as DFQATT and CDR2 as SNEGSKA (reference sequence). The V end was cut by 0 bases, the J end by 4 bases, with 12 bases between. There are 15 residues in the CDR3. This CDR3 reads CSARDPRAGTGELFF. The CDR3 DNA is TGCAGTGCTAGAGATCCCAGGGCGGGCACCGGGGAGCTGTTTTTT.